This entry features one T cell receptor (beta chain) sequence. Its specificity is unknown. These data come from a study of CD8 T cells in ankylosing spondylitis. Germline CDR1 reads DFQATT; CDR2 reads SNEGSKA (reference sequence). The CDR3 has 16 residues. Trimming cost V 3 bases and J 5 bases; bases outside gene matches: 13. Study-wide results and limits: The study looked at matched synovial fluid samples from ankylosing spondylitis patients. Disease-linked clones were reported to be significantly enriched there.

TCRdb re-derived calls from the 5' RACE reads in MiXCR, one entry per CDR3 protein. Of some 270,000 distinct CDR3 sequences listed, about 18% were seen once; the top ten hold around a third. The genes are TRBV20-1 and TRBJ1-1; 9 bases align to TRBD1. Source material: blood, either unsorted or a sorted T cell fraction (not recorded which). The sequence was collected from a male donor with ankylosing spondylitis or in good health (not recorded which). In DNA, the CDR3 is TGCAGTGCTAGCTCCGGGACAGGGACTTTCGATACTGAAGCTTTCTTT. This codes for CSASSGTGTFDTEAFF.